One sample yielded the 31 T cell receptor beta chains listed below, sequenced in a study of shared clonotypes between healthy human individuals. Profiled with immunoSEQ multiplex PCR; TCRdb holds only in-frame clones, not every one. This sample has about 1,800,000 clones, with 85% to 95% found just once. Terminally differentiated effector memory CD45RA+ cells were left out of the naive CD8 fraction, which was CD45RO-negative and positively selected for CCR7. Sequencing was performed on naive CD8+ T cells sorted from blood. The receptors shown here come from a man aged 18 to 35 in good health.

This clone was seen a single time. The chain joins TRBV7-9 to TRBJ2-7; D is unresolved. The CDR3 runs 13 residues. V shed 1 base and J shed 5 bases, with 9 bases lying between them. Germline V gives CDR1 SEHNR, CDR2 FQNEAQ (reference sequence). The CDR3 spells CASSLVGPDEQYF. CDR3 nucleotide sequence: TGTGCCAGCAGCTTAGTTGGGCCGGACGAGCAGTACTTC. Filled out from reference TRBV7-9 and TRBJ2-7, the complete variable domain reads DTGVSQNPRHKITKRGQNVTFRCDPISEHNRLYWYRQTLGQGPEFLTYFQNEAQLEKSRLLSDRFSAERPKGSFSTLEIQRTEQGDSAMYLCASSLVGPDEQYFGPGTRLTVT.

This clone showed up just once. This sequence joins TRBV28 and TRBJ2-7, with D perhaps matching TRBD2 (5 bases). Germline values: CDR1 MDHEN, CDR2 SYDVKM. With 5 bases removed from V and 3 bases from J, the gap between germline ends came to 14 bases. The CDR3 loop spans 14 amino acids. The CDR3 DNA reads TGTGCCAGCAGTGGACCGGCCGACTACTACGAGCAGTACTTC. This sequence encodes CASSGPADYYEQYF.

The J gene is TRBJ2-1, the V gene TRBV2; the match to TRBD2 covers 11 bases. The trim removed 4 bases at V and 7 bases at J, leaving 6 bases unmatched. This CDR3 has 15 amino acids. In germline, CDR1 is SNHLY, CDR2 FYNNEI. In DNA form, the CDR3 reads TGTGCCAGCAGTGCCCCAAGACTAGCGGGAAATGAGCAGTTCTTC. The encoded protein is CASSAPRLAGNEQFF.

V is TRBV27 and J is TRBJ2-7; the D call may be TRBD1 or TRBD2 (6 bases each). CDR3 size: 14 residues. Trimming shortened V by 3 bases and J by 2 bases, and 11 bases separated the two germline ends. Germline V gene sequence: CDR1 MNHEY, CDR2 SMNVEV (reference sequence). DNA for the CDR3: TGTGCCAGCAGTTTTTGGGGGGCTCCCTACGAGCAGTACTTC. Amino acid sequence: CASSFWGAPYEQYF.

The sample holds a few counts of this clone. The chain combines TRBV7-2 with TRBJ1-5; D gene ambiguous. Per germline, CDR1 SGHTA and CDR2 FQGNSA. There are 15 residues in the CDR3. Deletions cut 5 bases from V and 0 bases from J, with 11 bases between. In DNA form, the CDR3 reads TGTGCCAGCAGCCCCATGGGCGGTAGCAATCAGCCCCAGCATTTT. This sequence encodes CASSPMGGSNQPQHF.

This chain uses TRBV16 with TRBJ1-2, with D perhaps matching TRBD1 (5 bases). Between the trimmed V and J ends, which lost 2 bases and 6 bases, there was a span of 16 bases. The CDR3 sequence is 15 residues long. Germline values: CDR1 KGHSY, CDR2 FQNENV. The CDR3 loop is CASSQGRDRFDGYTF. The CDR3 coding sequence is TGTGCCAGCAGCCAAGGCAGGGATCGCTTCGATGGCTACACCTTC.

This clone was detected only once. The chain couples TRBV7-3 to TRBJ2-3; D unresolved. The germline V and J ends were trimmed by 3 bases and 4 bases, with 8 bases remaining between them. This CDR3 is built from 13 residues. Germline V gene lookup returns CDR1 SGHTA and CDR2 FQGTGA. Written as DNA, the CDR3 is TGTGCCAGCAGCTTTGGTCAGTCAGATACGCAGTATTTT. Amino acid sequence: CASSFGQSDTQYF.

Turning to this clone: Within the sample, other DNA sequences also encode this same CDR3. The chain couples TRBV30 to TRBJ2-7; 9 bases are shared with TRBD1. In germline, CDR1 is GTSNPN, CDR2 SVGIG (reference sequence). The CDR3 runs to 14 residues. The ends lost 0 bases at V and 3 bases at J; junction bases unmatched: 3. Written as DNA, the CDR3 is TGTGCCTGGAGTGTAGGGACAGGGTTCTACGAGCAGTACTTC. This sequence encodes CAWSVGTGFYEQYF.

The chain uses TRBV2 and TRBJ2-1, with 8 bases aligning to TRBD2. CDR1 is SNHLY and CDR2 is FYNNEI in the germline V gene. There are 15 residues in the CDR3. V lost 10 bases to trimming and J lost 0 bases; unmatched junction nucleotides: 8. The DNA of the CDR3 is TGTGCCACCCCTCGGGAGGGGAGCTCCTACAATGAGCAGTTCTTC. Translated: CATPREGSSYNEQFF.

The V gene is TRBV28, the J gene TRBJ2-5; TRBD1 matches at 8 bases. CDR3 size: 15 residues. J was trimmed by 5 bases and V by 2 bases; bases with no gene match: 7. Germline V CDR1 and CDR2: MDHEN, SYDVKM. The CDR3 loop is CASSLPGQGAETQYF. In DNA form, the CDR3 reads TGTGCCAGCAGTTTACCGGGGCAGGGGGCGGAGACCCAGTACTTC. Looking up the rest from reference TRBV28 and TRBJ2-5 gives the full variable domain: DVKVTQSSRYLVKRTGEKVFLECVQDMDHENMFWYRQDPGLGLRLIYFSYDVKMKEKGDIPEGYSVSREKKERFSLILESASTNQTSMYLCASSLPGQGAETQYFGPGTRLLVL.

This sequence joins TRBV4-3 and TRBJ2-1; D call uncertain. The CDR3 consists of 15 residues. Germline-derived CDR1 and CDR2 are LGHNA and YSLEER. Trimming removed 4 bases at V and 5 bases at J, with 15 bases between. The CDR3: CASSPDSYGDNEQFF. CDR3 DNA: TGCGCCAGCAGCCCAGACTCGTATGGGGACAATGAGCAGTTCTTC.

This rearrangement joins TRBV30 to TRBJ1-2; a possible D gene is TRBD1 (5 bases). This CDR3 region has 12 residues. Germline CDR1 reads GTSNPN; CDR2 reads SVGIG (reference sequence). Trimming cost V 0 bases and J 8 bases, with 10 bases left between them. Here the CDR3 reads CAWSVAGGGYTF. In DNA, the CDR3 is TGTGCCTGGAGTGTCGCCGGGGGGGGCTACACCTTC.

This clone is a singleton in its sample. The chain carries TRBV7-6 and TRBJ1-6; unclear D gene. The CDR3 spans 13 residues. Germline V gene data show CDR1 as SGHVS and CDR2 as FNYEAQ. The V end was cut by 5 bases, the J end by 6 bases, with 8 bases between. The CDR3 region has the DNA TGTGCCAGCAGCCAGAGTGGTAATTCACCCCTCCACTTT. It specifies CASSQSGNSPLHF.

This clone was counted a single time. The rearrangement uses TRBV10-3 and TRBJ1-2; D perhaps matches TRBD1 (5 bases). CDR3 length: 17 residues. CDR1 is ENHRY, CDR2 SYGVKD, per germline. Trimming took off 2 bases at V and 6 bases at J, with 22 bases between the two ends. CDR3: CAISEPDEFYRPDGYTF. Here the CDR3 DNA reads TGTGCCATCAGTGAGCCAGACGAATTCTACAGGCCCGATGGCTACACCTTC.

The genes are TRBV15 and TRBJ2-1; no definite D call. With 1 base removed from V and 5 bases from J, the gap between germline ends came to 6 bases. CDR1 and CDR2 from the germline V gene are LNHNV and YYDKDF (reference sequence). This CDR3 has 13 residues. CDR3 protein: CATSRGLDNEQFF. In nucleotides, the CDR3 is TGTGCCACCAGCAGAGGACTGGACAATGAGCAGTTCTTC. Filled out from reference TRBV15 and TRBJ2-1, the complete variable domain reads DAMVIQNPRYQVTQFGKPVTLSCSQTLNHNVMYWYQQKSSQAPKLLFHYYDKDFNNEADTPDNFQSRRPNTSFCFLDIRSPGLGDTAMYLCATSRGLDNEQFFGPGTRLTVL.

The chain joins TRBV11-2 to TRBJ2-5; 9 nucleotides line up with TRBD1. Germline loops: CDR1 SGHAT, CDR2 FQNNGV. The CDR3 contains 15 residues. The J segment lost 3 bases and the V segment lost 3 bases, leaving 5 bases of the junction unmatched. The CDR3 sequence: CASSFLTGGEETQYF. CDR3 bases: TGTGCCAGCAGCTTCCTGACAGGGGGAGAAGAGACCCAGTACTTC.

This chain links TRBV19 with TRBJ1-5; 8 bases match TRBD1. V lost 3 bases to trimming and J lost 3 bases; unmatched junction nucleotides: 10. The CDR3 loop spans 17 amino acids. Germline CDR1 is LNHDA and CDR2 is SQIVND (reference sequence). The CDR3 bases are TGTGCCAGTAGTATTAGTTCCCCAGGGGGCATCAATCAGCCCCAGCATTTT. Its translation is CASSISSPGGINQPQHF. Using reference TRBV19 and TRBJ1-5 for the parts outside the CDR3, the full variable domain is DGGITQSPKYLFRKEGQNVTLSCEQNLNHDAMYWYRQDPGQGLRLIYYSQIVNDFQKGDIAEGYSVSREKKESFPLTVTSAQKNPTAFYLCASSISSPGGINQPQHFGDGTRLSIL.

The V gene is TRBV4-1, the J gene TRBJ2-2; D may be TRBD2 (5 bases). Germline loops: CDR1 MGHRA, CDR2 YSYEKL. V lost 4 bases and J lost 6, with 9 bases in between. The CDR3 length is 13 residues. CDR3 sequence reads: CASSLEGAGELFF. In DNA form, the CDR3 reads TGCGCCAGCAGCCTTGAGGGCGCCGGGGAGCTGTTTTTT.

The V gene is TRBV2, the J gene TRBJ2-2, with D tentatively TRBD1 (5 bases). The germline V and J ends were trimmed by 5 bases and 3 bases, with 10 bases remaining between them. There are 14 residues in the CDR3. CDR1 and CDR2 from the germline V gene are SNHLY and FYNNEI. CDR3: CASSLDSYTGELFF. DNA for the CDR3: TGTGCCAGCAGTCTCGACAGCTACACCGGGGAGCTGTTTTTT.

The CDR3 DNA follows: TGTGCCAGCATGCCTGGCAGCTCGGGCAATCAGCCCCAGCATTTT. It encodes CASMPGSSGNQPQHF. The rearrangement joins TRBV2 to TRBJ1-5; no definite D call. CDR1 is SNHLY and CDR2 is FYNNEI in the germline V gene. The V end lost 7 bases, the J end lost 2 bases, and 15 bases lay between the germline ends. The CDR3 consists of 15 residues.

The J gene is TRBJ2-3, the V gene TRBV28; D not certain. Per the germline V gene, CDR1 is MDHEN and CDR2 is SYDVKM. The CDR3 has 14 residues. Trimming pared 3 bases from V and 0 bases from J, leaving 7 bases between. The CDR3 protein is CASSLFTSTDTQYF. DNA for the CDR3: TGTGCCAGCAGTTTGTTTACTAGCACAGATACGCAGTATTTT.

Note on this clone: Distinct nucleotide sequences in the sample also encode this CDR3. The rearrangement uses TRBV4-1 and TRBJ1-1; D gene uncertain. Germline CDR1 and CDR2: MGHRA and YSYEKL. With 1 base removed from V and 1 base from J, the gap between germline ends came to 4 bases. This CDR3 has 13 amino acids. The CDR3 DNA reads TGCGCCAGCAGCCAAGTACGGAACACTGAAGCTTTCTTT. It yields the protein CASSQVRNTEAFF.

The chain couples TRBV7-9 to TRBJ2-7; tentative D call: TRBD2 (6 bases). There are 16 residues in the CDR3. The germline gives CDR1 SEHNR, CDR2 FQNEAQ (reference sequence). The V end was cut by 1 base, the J end by 6 bases, with 19 bases between. The CDR3 region is CASSLGGSGLVLEQYF. The CDR3 coding sequence is TGTGCCAGCAGCTTAGGGGGTAGCGGACTGGTACTCGAGCAGTACTTC.

The J gene is TRBJ2-7, the V gene TRBV7-9; 7 positions agree with TRBD1. V lost 5 bases to trimming and J lost 0 bases; unmatched junction nucleotides: 10. The CDR3 length is 16 residues. Per germline, CDR1 SEHNR and CDR2 FQNEAQ (reference sequence). The DNA for the CDR3 is TGTGCCAGCAGCCCAGCCCGGACAGGCTACTCCTACGAGCAGTACTTC. It encodes CASSPARTGYSYEQYF.

The chain couples TRBV11-2 to TRBJ2-7, with 8 bases that match TRBD1. The V segment lost 0 bases and the J segment 3 bases; nucleotides outside the gene matches: 4. In germline, CDR1 is SGHAT, CDR2 FQNNGV. This CDR3 is 15 amino acids long. The CDR3 region has the DNA TGTGCCAGCAGCTTAGAGCCAGGGGGCAACTACGAGCAGTACTTC. As protein: CASSLEPGGNYEQYF. Full variable domain (missing parts from reference TRBV11-2 and TRBJ2-7): EAGVAQSPRYKIIEKRQSVAFWCNPISGHATLYWYQQILGQGPKLLIQFQNNGVVDDSQLPKDRFSAERLKGVDSTLKIQPAKLEDSAVYLCASSLEPGGNYEQYFGPGTRLTVT.

Of note for this clone: The identical CDR3 is also encoded by other nucleotide sequences in the sample. This rearrangement joins TRBV13 to TRBJ2-3; 15 bases match TRBD2. The V segment lost 4 bases and the J segment 3 bases; nucleotides outside the gene matches: 2. Germline V gives CDR1 PRHDT, CDR2 FYEKMQ (reference sequence). The CDR3 runs 16 residues. CDR3: CASSSGTSGRTDTQYF. The CDR3 nucleotides are TGTGCCAGCAGCTCCGGGACTAGCGGGAGGACAGATACGCAGTATTTT.

The chain couples TRBV5-1 to TRBJ1-5; possible D gene TRBD1, 5 bases. V lost 7 bases to trimming and J lost 1 base, with 15 bases between them. CDR1 SGHRS and CDR2 YFSETQ come from the germline V gene. This CDR3 contains 15 residues. This CDR3 is CASPPPGGSNQPQHF. For the CDR3, the DNA is TGCGCCAGCCCCCCTCCCGGGGGAAGCAATCAGCCCCAGCATTTT.

About this clone itself: Within the sample, other DNA sequences also encode this same CDR3. The chain links TRBV19 to TRBJ2-7, with unresolved D. The CDR3 runs to 14 residues. From germline, CDR1 is LNHDA and CDR2 SQIVND (reference sequence). The V end was cut by 4 bases, the J end by 1 base, with 11 bases between. DNA for the CDR3: TGTGCCAGTAGTACATTGGACGGTTCCTACGAGCAGTACTTC. The encoded protein is CASSTLDGSYEQYF.

V gene TRBV10-1 combines with J gene TRBJ2-1, with a weak D call TRBD2 (5 bases). The CDR3 has 13 amino acids. V lost 0 bases and J 9 bases, leaving 9 bases between the germline ends. Germline-derived CDR1 and CDR2 are WNHNN and SYGVQD (reference sequence). The CDR3 loop is CASSESVGSEQFF. CDR3 sequence (DNA): TGCGCCAGCAGTGAGTCCGTGGGGAGTGAGCAGTTCTTC.

This clone was picked up one time. Different DNA sequences within this sample yield the same CDR3. The chain combines TRBV5-1 with TRBJ1-1; no clear D. Trimming pared 5 bases from V and 2 bases from J, leaving 7 bases between. The CDR3 is 12 amino acids. Per the germline V gene, CDR1 is SGHRS and CDR2 is YFSETQ. CDR3 DNA sequence: TGCGCCAGCAGGGGCCAAAACACTGAAGCTTTCTTT. Translating it yields CASRGQNTEAFF.

The V call is TRBV27, the J call TRBJ2-7; TRBD2 aligns across 11 bases. This CDR3 has 13 residues. Germline CDR1 and CDR2: MNHEY and SMNVEV (reference sequence). CDR3 sequence reads: CTSRGLAVYEQYF. CDR3 nucleotide sequence: TGTACTTCCCGGGGACTAGCGGTGTACGAGCAGTACTTC.